Listed here are 23 T cell receptor beta chains from one sample, sequenced in a study of long-term antiretroviral therapy in people with HIV. It was version v3.0 of the immunoSEQ assay that was run at survey level. The method was immunoSEQ multiplex PCR; TCRdb's version includes in-frame clones alone and lacks a portion of them. The repertoire holds under 30,000 clones, with 83% as singletons. Sample: unsorted PBMCs, taken 3 years after starting antiretroviral therapy. Receptors were obtained from a man in his late teens or twenties with HIV.

As to this clone: One end of the junction varies from germline; a read error may be responsible. The chain links TRBV10-3 to TRBJ2-7; 7 bases line up with TRBD1. The CDR3 runs 15 residues. Germline V CDR1 and CDR2: ENHRY, SYGVKD. As DNA, the CDR3 is TGTGCCATCAGTGAGTTCAGGGGGACCTCCGACGAGCAGTACTTC. It encodes CAISEFRGTSDEQYF.

The V and J genes are TRBV5-1 and TRBJ2-3; 8 bases match TRBD2. Trimming at V came to 4 bases and at J to 0 bases, leaving 7 bases not matched to a gene. There are 16 residues in the CDR3. CDR1 is SGHRS, CDR2 YFSETQ, per germline. CDR3 residues: CASSQLERGSTDTQYF. The CDR3 nucleotides read TGCGCCAGCAGCCAACTCGAGCGGGGGAGCACAGATACGCAGTATTTT.

V and J are TRBV6-5 and TRBJ2-3; D may be TRBD2 (6 bases). Germline V CDR1 and CDR2: MNHEY, SVGAGI. V was trimmed by 6 bases and J by 7 bases, leaving 11 bases between them. This CDR3 comprises 12 residues. The CDR3 protein is CASRKDYNTQYF. The CDR3 DNA follows: TGTGCCAGCAGAAAGGACTACAATACGCAGTATTTT.

The rearrangement joins TRBV28 to TRBJ1-1; 8 bases are shared with TRBD1. This CDR3 comprises 15 residues. The ends lost 3 bases at V and 6 bases at J; junction bases unmatched: 9. Germline V gene lookup returns CDR1 MDHEN and CDR2 SYDVKM. CDR3: CASSFDLDREAEAFF. CDR3 DNA: TGTGCCAGCAGTTTCGACTTGGACAGGGAGGCTGAAGCTTTCTTT.

The chain recombines TRBV13 with TRBJ2-7; D possibly corresponds to TRBD1 (6 bases). Trimming removed 5 bases at V and 5 bases at J, with 16 bases between. CDR1 and CDR2 (germline): PRHDT, FYEKMQ (reference sequence). The CDR3 has 14 amino acids. The DNA for the CDR3 is TGTGCCAGCAGCAAACCGACAGGTCGGAACGAGCAGTACTTC. Protein: CASSKPTGRNEQYF.

The chain combines TRBV18 with TRBJ1-5; 9 bases align to TRBD1. The CDR3 contains 16 residues. From germline, CDR1 is KGHSH and CDR2 LQKENI. V gave up 1 base and J gave up 3 bases; unmatched junction bases: 4. The CDR3 reads CASSPQGQGNNQPQHF. The CDR3, as DNA: TGTGCCAGCTCACCACAGGGACAGGGTAACAATCAGCCCCAGCATTTT.

This chain uses TRBV6-5 with TRBJ1-1, with a possible D match to TRBD1 (5 bases). The CDR3 has 14 residues. Trimming took off 8 bases at V and 7 bases at J, with 20 bases between the two ends. Germline CDR1 reads MNHEY; CDR2 reads SVGAGI. The CDR3 region has the DNA TGTGCCAGCCTTCAGGCAGGGTGGAATAATGAAGCTTTCTTT. Translating it yields CASLQAGWNNEAFF.

Only one count was recorded for this clone. The rearrangement uses TRBV5-4 and TRBJ2-2; D gene uncertain. V was pared by 3 bases and J by 5 bases, with 8 bases between. CDR3 size: 13 residues. The germline CDR1 and CDR2 sequences are SGHNT and YYREEE (reference sequence). The CDR3, as DNA: TGTGCCAGCAGCTGGTCTTTGACCGGGGAGCTGTTTTTT. Encoded protein: CASSWSLTGELFF. The whole variable domain, remainder taken from reference TRBV5-4 and TRBJ2-2, is ETGVTQSPTHLIKTRGQQVTLRCSSQSGHNTVSWYQQALGQGPQFIFQYYREEENGRGNFPPRFSGLQFPNYSSELNVNALELDDSALYLCASSWSLTGELFFGEGSRLTVL.

The genes are TRBV30 and TRBJ2-5; D perhaps matches TRBD2 (6 bases). This CDR3 has 14 residues. Germline V gene sequence: CDR1 GTSNPN, CDR2 SVGIG (reference sequence). Trimming shortened V by 0 bases and J by 1 base, and 9 bases separated the two germline ends. The CDR3 protein is CAWSVWGVQETQYF. The CDR3 bases are TGTGCCTGGAGTGTATGGGGGGTCCAAGAGACCCAGTACTTC. The complete variable domain, with remaining parts taken from reference TRBV30 and TRBJ2-5, reads SQTIHQWPATLVQPVGSPLSLECTVEGTSNPNLYWYRQAAGRGLQLLFYSVGIGQISSEVPQNLSASRPQDRQFILSSKKLLLSDSGFYLCAWSVWGVQETQYFGPGTRLLVL.

The CDR3 nucleotides read TGTGCCAGCAGATCAAAGGTGGAAACCAGGGCAGATACGCAGTATTTT. Protein sequence: CASRSKVETRADTQYF. The V call is TRBV11-1, the J call TRBJ2-3; the D gene is possibly TRBD1 (5 bases). The V gene's germline CDR1 is SGHAT and CDR2 FQDESV (reference sequence). V lost 6 bases and J lost 4, with 20 bases in between. The CDR3 has 16 amino acids.

The chain couples TRBV2 to TRBJ1-4, with D unresolved. V lost 5 bases, J lost 3 bases, and 7 bases lay in between. The CDR3 is made up of 13 amino acids. Germline lookup yields CDR1 SNHLY and CDR2 FYNNEI. CDR3 in amino acids: CASSRESNEKLFF. The DNA for the CDR3 is TGTGCCAGCAGTCGGGAGTCTAATGAAAAACTGTTTTTT.

The genes are TRBV6-1 and TRBJ1-2, with a tentative D call TRBD1 (6 bases). V lost 6 bases, J lost 7 bases, and 18 bases lay in between. The CDR3 consists of 14 residues. Germline CDR1 and CDR2: MNHNS and SASEGT. CDR3: CASSEQGPPSGYTF. DNA for the CDR3: TGTGCCAGCAGCGAACAGGGCCCTCCTTCTGGCTACACCTTC.

J is TRBJ2-6 and V is TRBV19; D is undetermined. Germline V gene data show CDR1 as LNHDA and CDR2 as SQIVND (reference sequence). Trimming cost V 4 bases and J 0 bases, with 7 bases left between them. CDR3 length: 15 amino acids. CDR3 nucleotide sequence: TGTGCCAGTAGTAATAAAGCCTCTGGGGCCAACGTCCTGACTTTC. This translates into CASSNKASGANVLTF.

The V and J genes are TRBV5-5 and TRBJ1-2; tentatively, D is TRBD1 (6 bases). Germline V gene lookup returns CDR1 SGHKS and CDR2 YYEKEE (reference sequence). CDR3 size: 13 residues. V lost 0 bases, J lost 8 bases, and 11 bases lay in between. Here the CDR3 DNA reads TGTGCCAGCAGCTTGGCCGCAGGGGAAGGCTACACCTTC. Translation: CASSLAAGEGYTF.

The gene calls are TRBV21-1 and TRBJ1-1; the table's D call of TRBD1 was not tested on the DNA. TRBV21-1 is marked as a pseudogene. The CDR3 loop spans 15 amino acids. CDR3 in DNA: TGTGCCAGCAGCCTCTCCGGACAGGGCCCCCTGAAAGCTTTCTTT. Translating gives CASSLSGQGPLKAFF.

The chain employs TRBV5-1 and TRBJ2-3, with D unclear. The CDR3 is made up of 14 amino acids. In germline, CDR1 is SGHRS, CDR2 YFSETQ. The V end lost 5 bases, the J end lost 6 bases, and 16 bases lay between the germline ends. CDR3 sequence: CASRTSWDRDTQYF. The CDR3 region has the DNA TGCGCCAGCAGGACCTCCTGGGATAGGGATACGCAGTATTTT.

DNA for the CDR3: TGTGCCAGCAGTGGGGGGTTGGCAACTAATGAAAAACTGTTTTTT. Translated, it gives CASSGGLATNEKLFF. The V gene is TRBV6-1, the J gene TRBJ1-4; perhaps TRBD1 as D (5 bases). Germline values: CDR1 MNHNS, CDR2 SASEGT. Trimming left V 4 bases short and J 0 bases short, with 9 bases between. The CDR3 spans 15 residues.

This clone appeared a single time. The J gene is TRBJ1-5, the V gene TRBV11-3, with TRBD1 matching 8 bases. CDR3 length: 17 amino acids. V gave up 4 bases and J gave up 0 bases; unmatched junction bases: 8. Germline loops: CDR1 SGHNT, CDR2 YENEEA. Written as DNA, the CDR3 is TGTGCCAGCAGCTGGACAGGGTTTGGCCATAGCAATCAGCCCCAGCATTTT. Translating it yields CASSWTGFGHSNQPQHF.

The chain recombines TRBV6-5 with TRBJ1-4; D is unresolved. Deletions cut 3 bases from V and 8 bases from J, with 13 bases between. The CDR3 runs 14 residues. Germline V CDR1 and CDR2: MNHEY, SVGAGI. The CDR3 DNA reads TGTGCCAGCAGTTATTTGAGGGTAGGGGAAAAACTGTTTTTT. It translates to CASSYLRVGEKLFF.

The chain links TRBV6-1 to TRBJ2-6; D is uncertain. Germline assignment: CDR1 MNHNS and CDR2 SASEGT. The V end lost 5 bases, the J end lost 0 bases, and 8 bases lay between the germline ends. This CDR3 region has 15 residues. CDR3 bases: TGTGCCAGCAGTACCCACAGCTCTGGGGCCAACGTCCTGACTTTC. Encoded protein: CASSTHSSGANVLTF.

This sequence joins TRBV19 and TRBJ2-5, with 10 bases identical to TRBD2. Germline lookup yields CDR1 LNHDA and CDR2 SQIVND (reference sequence). This CDR3 has 15 amino acids. Germline trimming cut 3 bases from V and 5 bases from J; bases unmatched to any gene: 6. In DNA, the CDR3 is TGTGCCAGTAGTATCCTAGCGGGGGAGCAGGAGACCCAGTACTTC. Residues: CASSILAGEQETQYF.

V is TRBV5-1 and J is TRBJ1-3; TRBD1 agrees at 7 bases. This CDR3 has 14 amino acids. The V and J ends lost 4 bases and 7 bases, in that order; junction bases with no gene match: 8. Germline CDR1 and CDR2: SGHRS and YFSETQ. The DNA for the CDR3 is TGCGCCAGCAGCCGCGGGACAGCGGGGAACACCATATATTTT. Translation: CASSRGTAGNTIYF.

The chain has TRBV2 and TRBJ1-2; D not certain. The CDR3 is made up of 13 amino acids. The germline V gene encodes CDR1 SNHLY and CDR2 FYNNEI. Trimming took off 3 bases at V and 7 bases at J, with 12 bases between the two ends. Written as DNA, the CDR3 is TGTGCCAGCAGTGACGACAAGGCTTTTGGCTACACCTTC. It is translated as CASSDDKAFGYTF.